This T cell receptor beta chain was found in a study of cytomegalovirus exposure and HLA in healthy donors. PCR employed 60 Vbeta and 13 Jbeta primers. Only in-frame clones appear in the TCRdb table, and some are missing; sequencing was by immunoSEQ multiplex PCR. The data contain fewer than 150,000 clones, less than 80% of them singletons. CDR1 is SGHDT, CDR2 YYEEEE, per germline. Trimming stripped 4 bases from V and 7 bases from J, with 14 bases between. The CDR3 runs to 13 residues. The chain has TRBV5-6 and TRBJ1-2; weak D call: TRBD1 (6 bases). What was sequenced was PBMCs. The TCR was taken from a man aged 35 to 55 in good health and CMV-seropositive. The CDR3 DNA sequence: TGTGCCAGCAGCAAAACAGGGTTTGGTGGCTACACCTTC. Amino acid sequence: CASSKTGFGGYTF.